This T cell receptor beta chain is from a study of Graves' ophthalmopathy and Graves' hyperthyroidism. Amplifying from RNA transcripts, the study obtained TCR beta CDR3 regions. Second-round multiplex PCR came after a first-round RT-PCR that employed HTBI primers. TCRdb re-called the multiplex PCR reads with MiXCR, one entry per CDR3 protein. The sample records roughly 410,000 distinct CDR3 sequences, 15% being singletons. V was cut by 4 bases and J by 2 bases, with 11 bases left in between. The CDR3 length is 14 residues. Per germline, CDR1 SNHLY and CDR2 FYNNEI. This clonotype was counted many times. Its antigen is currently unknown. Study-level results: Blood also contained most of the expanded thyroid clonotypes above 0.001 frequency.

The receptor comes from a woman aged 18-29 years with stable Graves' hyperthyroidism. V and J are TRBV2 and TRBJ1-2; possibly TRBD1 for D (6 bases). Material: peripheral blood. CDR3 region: CASSVGGVNYGYTF. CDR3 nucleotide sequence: TGTGCCAGCAGTGTAGGGGGAGTAAACTATGGCTACACCTTC.